This paragraph reports one TCR beta chain. Sequencing was performed with immunoSEQ multiplex PCR; in TCRdb, only in-frame clones are kept and a portion is missing. The data hold about 32,000 clones, with 76% observed a single time. V shed 8 bases and J shed 3 bases, with 9 bases lying between them. CDR3 length: 12 residues. Germline values: CDR1 SNHLY, CDR2 FYNNEI. The sample comes from a study of OX40 agonist ivuxolimab in advanced cancers. The chain carries TRBV2 and TRBJ2-3; D not certain. The clonotype was recovered from an adult with an advanced solid tumor such as melanoma, head and neck, liver or kidney cancer. The sample in question was CD4+ or CD8+ T cells sorted from blood, obtained in a trial of the OX40 agonist ivuxolimab. CDR3 region: CASSTATDTQYF. CDR3 bases: TGTGCCAGCTCTACAGCGACAGATACGCAGTATTTT.